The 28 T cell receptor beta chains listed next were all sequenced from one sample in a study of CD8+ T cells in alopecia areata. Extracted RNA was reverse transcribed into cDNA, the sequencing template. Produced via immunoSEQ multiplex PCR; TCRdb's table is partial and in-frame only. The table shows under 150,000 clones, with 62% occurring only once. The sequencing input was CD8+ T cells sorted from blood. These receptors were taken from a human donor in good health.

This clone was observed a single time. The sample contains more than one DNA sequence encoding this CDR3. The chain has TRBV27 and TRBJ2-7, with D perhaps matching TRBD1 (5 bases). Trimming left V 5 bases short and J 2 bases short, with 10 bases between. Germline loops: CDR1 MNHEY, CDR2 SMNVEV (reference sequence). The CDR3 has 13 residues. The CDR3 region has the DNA TGTGCCAGCAGTCAGGGTGGCCCCTACGAGCAGTACTTC. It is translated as CASSQGGPYEQYF.

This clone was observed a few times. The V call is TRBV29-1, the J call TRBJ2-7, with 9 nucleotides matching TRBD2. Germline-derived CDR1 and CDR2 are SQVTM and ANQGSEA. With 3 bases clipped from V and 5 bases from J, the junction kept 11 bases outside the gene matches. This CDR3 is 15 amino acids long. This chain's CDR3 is CSVELGTSTTDEQYF. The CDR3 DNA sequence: TGCAGCGTTGAGCTAGGGACTAGCACAACGGACGAGCAGTACTTC.

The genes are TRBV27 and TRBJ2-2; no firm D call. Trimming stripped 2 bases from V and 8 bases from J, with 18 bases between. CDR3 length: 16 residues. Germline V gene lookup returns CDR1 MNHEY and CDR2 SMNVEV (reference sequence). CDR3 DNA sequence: TGTGCCAGCAGTTTAAACCCCCCCACAGATTTTGGGGAGCTGTTTTTT. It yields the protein CASSLNPPTDFGELFF.

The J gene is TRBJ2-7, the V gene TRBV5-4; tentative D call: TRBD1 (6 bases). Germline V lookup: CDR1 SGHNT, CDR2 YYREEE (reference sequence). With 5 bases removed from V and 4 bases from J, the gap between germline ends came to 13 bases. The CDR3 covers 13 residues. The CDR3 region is CASSSDSFYEQYF. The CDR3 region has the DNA TGTGCCAGCAGTTCGGACAGCTTTTACGAGCAGTACTTC.

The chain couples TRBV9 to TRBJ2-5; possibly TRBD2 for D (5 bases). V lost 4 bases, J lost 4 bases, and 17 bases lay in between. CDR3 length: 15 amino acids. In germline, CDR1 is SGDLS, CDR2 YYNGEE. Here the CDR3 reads CASSPLHGEIETQYF. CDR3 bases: TGTGCCAGCAGCCCGTTGCACGGGGAAATAGAGACCCAGTACTTC.

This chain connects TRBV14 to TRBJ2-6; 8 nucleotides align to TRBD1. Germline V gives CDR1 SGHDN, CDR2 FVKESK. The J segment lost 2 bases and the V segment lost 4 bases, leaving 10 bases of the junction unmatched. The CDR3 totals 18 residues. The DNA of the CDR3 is TGTGCCAGCAGCCCACAGACAGGGGAGCTCCCTGGGGCCAACGTCCTGACTTTC. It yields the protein CASSPQTGELPGANVLTF.

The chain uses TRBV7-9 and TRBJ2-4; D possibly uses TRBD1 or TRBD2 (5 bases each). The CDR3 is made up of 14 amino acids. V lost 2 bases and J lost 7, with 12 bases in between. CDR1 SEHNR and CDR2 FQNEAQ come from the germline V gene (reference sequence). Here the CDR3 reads CASSLIPGTNIQYF. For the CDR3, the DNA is TGTGCCAGCAGCTTAATTCCAGGGACCAACATTCAGTACTTC.

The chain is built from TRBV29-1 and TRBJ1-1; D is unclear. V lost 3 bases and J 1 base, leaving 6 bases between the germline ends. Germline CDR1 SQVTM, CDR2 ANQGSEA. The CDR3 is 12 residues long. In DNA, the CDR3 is TGCAGCGTTGAGACGGAGAACACTGAAGCTTTCTTT. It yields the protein CSVETENTEAFF.

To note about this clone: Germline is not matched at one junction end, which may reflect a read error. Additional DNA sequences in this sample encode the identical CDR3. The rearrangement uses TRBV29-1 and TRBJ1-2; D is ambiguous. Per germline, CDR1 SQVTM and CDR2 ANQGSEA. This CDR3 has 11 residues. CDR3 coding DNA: TGCAGCGTCGAAGAGCGCTATGGCTACACCTTC. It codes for CSVEERYGYTF.

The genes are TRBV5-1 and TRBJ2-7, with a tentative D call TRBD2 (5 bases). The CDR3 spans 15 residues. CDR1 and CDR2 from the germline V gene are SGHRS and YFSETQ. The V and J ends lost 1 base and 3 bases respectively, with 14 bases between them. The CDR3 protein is CASSLSWTGSYEQYF. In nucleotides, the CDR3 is TGCGCCAGCAGCTTGTCGTGGACGGGGAGCTACGAGCAGTACTTC.

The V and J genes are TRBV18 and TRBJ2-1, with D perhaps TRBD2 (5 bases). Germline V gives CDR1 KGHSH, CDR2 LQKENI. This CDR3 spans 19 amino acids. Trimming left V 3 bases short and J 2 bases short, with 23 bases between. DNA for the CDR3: TGTGCCAGCTCACCGGCGGCAACTAGTCTCCCATCCCCCTACAATGAGCAGTTCTTC. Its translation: CASSPAATSLPSPYNEQFF.

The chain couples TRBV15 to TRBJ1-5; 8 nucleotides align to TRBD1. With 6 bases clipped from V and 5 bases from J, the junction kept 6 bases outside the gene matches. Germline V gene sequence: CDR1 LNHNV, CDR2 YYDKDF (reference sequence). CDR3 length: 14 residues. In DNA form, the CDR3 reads TGTGCCACCAGTGACAGGGGCGAGGATCAGCCCCAGCATTTT. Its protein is CATSDRGEDQPQHF.

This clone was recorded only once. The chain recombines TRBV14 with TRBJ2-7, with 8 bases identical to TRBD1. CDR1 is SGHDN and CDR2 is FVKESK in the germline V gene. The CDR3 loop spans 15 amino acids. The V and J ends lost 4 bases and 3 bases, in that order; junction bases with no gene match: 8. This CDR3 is CASSRSTGAYYEQYF. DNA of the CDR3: TGTGCCAGCAGCCGGTCGACAGGGGCTTACTACGAGCAGTACTTC.

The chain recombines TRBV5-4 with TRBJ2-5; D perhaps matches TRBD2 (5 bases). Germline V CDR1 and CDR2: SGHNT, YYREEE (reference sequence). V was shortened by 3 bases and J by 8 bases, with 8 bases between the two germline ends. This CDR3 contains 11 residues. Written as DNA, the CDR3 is TGTGCCAGCAGCTCAAGACTAACCCAGTACTTC. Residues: CASSSRLTQYF.

In nucleotides, the CDR3 is TGTGCCAGCAGCCATTATGACAGGGGGTCCTACGAGCAGTACTTC. Residues: CASSHYDRGSYEQYF. The genes are TRBV14 and TRBJ2-7, with 9 bases that match TRBD1. V shed 3 bases, J shed 1 base, and the junction held 4 bases outside the gene matches. This CDR3 is 15 amino acids long. Germline V gives CDR1 SGHDN, CDR2 FVKESK. The variable domain in full, completed from reference TRBV14 and TRBJ2-7, reads EAGVTQFPSHSVIEKGQTVTLRCDPISGHDNLYWYRRVMGKEIKFLLHFVKESKQDESGMPNNRFLAERTGGTYSTLKVQPAELEDSGVYFCASSHYDRGSYEQYFGPGTRLTVT.

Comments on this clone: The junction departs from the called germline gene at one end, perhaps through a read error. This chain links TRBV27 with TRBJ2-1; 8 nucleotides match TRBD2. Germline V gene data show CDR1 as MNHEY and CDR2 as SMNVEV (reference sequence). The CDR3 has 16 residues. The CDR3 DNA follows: TGTGCCAGCAGCTTATCGGGAGGGCCGAATTGGAATGAGCAGTTCTTC. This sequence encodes CASSLSGGPNWNEQFF.

This CDR3 reads CASGGTAEAFF. The CDR3 DNA reads as TGTGCCAGCGGGGGGACAGCTGAAGCTTTCTTT. J is TRBJ1-1 and V is TRBV2; TRBD1 agrees at 7 bases. The CDR3 sequence is 11 residues long. Trimming at V came to 8 bases and at J to 6 bases, leaving 3 bases not matched to a gene. The V gene's germline CDR1 is SNHLY and CDR2 FYNNEI. Using reference TRBV2 and TRBJ1-1 for the parts outside the CDR3, the full variable domain is EPEVTQTPSHQVTQMGQEVILRCVPISNHLYFYWYRQILGQKVEFLVSFYNNEISEKSEIFDDQFSVERPDGSNFTLKIRSTKLEDSAMYFCASGGTAEAFFGQGTRLTVV.

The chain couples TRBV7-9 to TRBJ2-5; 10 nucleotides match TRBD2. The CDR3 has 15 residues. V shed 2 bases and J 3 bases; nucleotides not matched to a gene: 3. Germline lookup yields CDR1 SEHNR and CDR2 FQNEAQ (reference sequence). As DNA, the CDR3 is TGTGCCAGCAGCTTACTTCTAGCGGGAGAAGAGACCCAGTACTTC. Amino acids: CASSLLLAGEETQYF.

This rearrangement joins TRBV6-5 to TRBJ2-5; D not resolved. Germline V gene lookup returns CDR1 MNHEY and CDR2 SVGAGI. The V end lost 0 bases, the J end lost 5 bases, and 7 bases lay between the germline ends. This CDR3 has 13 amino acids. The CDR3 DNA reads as TGTGCCAGCAGTTACTCTAAATCGGAGACCCAGTACTTC. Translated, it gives CASSYSKSETQYF.

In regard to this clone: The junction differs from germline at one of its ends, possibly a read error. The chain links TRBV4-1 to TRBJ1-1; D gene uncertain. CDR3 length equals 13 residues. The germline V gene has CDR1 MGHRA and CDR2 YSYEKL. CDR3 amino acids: CASSQSPKAEAFF. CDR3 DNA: TGTGCCAGCAGCCAAAGCCCTAAAGCGGAAGCTTTCTTT.

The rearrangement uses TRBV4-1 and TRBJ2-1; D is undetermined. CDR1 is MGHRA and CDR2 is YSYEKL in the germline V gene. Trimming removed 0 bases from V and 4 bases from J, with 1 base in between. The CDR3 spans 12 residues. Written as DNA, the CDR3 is TGCGCCAGCAGCCAAGATTACAATGAGCAGTTCTTC. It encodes CASSQDYNEQFF.

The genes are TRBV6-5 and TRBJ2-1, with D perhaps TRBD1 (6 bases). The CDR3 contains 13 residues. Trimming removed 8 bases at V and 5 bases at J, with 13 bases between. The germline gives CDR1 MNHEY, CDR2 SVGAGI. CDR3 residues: CASSGTHNNEQFF. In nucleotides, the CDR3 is TGTGCCAGCTCGGGGACACATAACAATGAGCAGTTCTTC.

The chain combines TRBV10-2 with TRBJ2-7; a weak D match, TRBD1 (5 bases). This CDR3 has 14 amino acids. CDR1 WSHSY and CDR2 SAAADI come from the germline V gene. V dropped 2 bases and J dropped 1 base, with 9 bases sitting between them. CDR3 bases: TGCGCCAGCAGTGAGAAGGGGCTATCCTACGAGCAGTACTTC. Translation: CASSEKGLSYEQYF.

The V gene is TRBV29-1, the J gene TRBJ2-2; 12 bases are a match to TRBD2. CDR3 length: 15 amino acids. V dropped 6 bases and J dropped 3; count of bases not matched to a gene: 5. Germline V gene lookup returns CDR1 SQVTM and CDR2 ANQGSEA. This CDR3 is CSVKLAGGYTGELFF. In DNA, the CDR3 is TGCAGCGTGAAGCTAGCGGGAGGGTACACCGGGGAGCTGTTTTTT.

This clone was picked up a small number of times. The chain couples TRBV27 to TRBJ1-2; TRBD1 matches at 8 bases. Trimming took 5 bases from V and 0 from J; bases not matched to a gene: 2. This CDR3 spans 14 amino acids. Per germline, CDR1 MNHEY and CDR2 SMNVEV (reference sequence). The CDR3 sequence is CASSPGQANYGYTF. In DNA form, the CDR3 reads TGTGCCAGCAGTCCGGGACAGGCTAACTATGGCTACACCTTC.

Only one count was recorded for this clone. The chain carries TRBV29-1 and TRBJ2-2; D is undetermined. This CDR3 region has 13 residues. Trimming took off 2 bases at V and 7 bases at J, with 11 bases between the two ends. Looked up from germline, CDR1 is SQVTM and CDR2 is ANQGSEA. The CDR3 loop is CSVEILDGGELFF. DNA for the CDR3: TGCAGCGTTGAAATCTTAGACGGCGGGGAGCTGTTTTTT.

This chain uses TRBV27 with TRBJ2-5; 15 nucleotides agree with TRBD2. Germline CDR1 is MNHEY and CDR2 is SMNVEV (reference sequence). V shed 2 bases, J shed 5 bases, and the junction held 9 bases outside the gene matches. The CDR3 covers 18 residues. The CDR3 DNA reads TGTGCCAGCAGTTTAGACGGGACTAGCGGGAGGAGGGGGGAGACCCAGTACTTC. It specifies CASSLDGTSGRRGETQYF.

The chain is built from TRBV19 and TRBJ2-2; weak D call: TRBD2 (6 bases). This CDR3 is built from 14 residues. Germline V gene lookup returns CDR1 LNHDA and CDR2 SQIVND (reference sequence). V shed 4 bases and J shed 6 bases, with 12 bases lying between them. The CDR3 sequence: CASSSGAKPGELFF. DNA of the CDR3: TGTGCCAGTAGTAGCGGGGCCAAACCCGGGGAGCTGTTTTTT.